Each of the 10 T cell receptor beta chains below was sequenced from the same sample in a study of blood T cell repertoires in COVID-19. Using immunoSEQ multiplex PCR, the repertoire was profiled, and TCRdb retains in-frame clones only, with some absent. The table includes 200,000 to 300,000 clones, roughly 88% detected once. Sequences were obtained from PBMCs or T cells enriched from blood (not recorded which). These TCRs come from a woman in her 40s with acute COVID-19.

V and J are TRBV19 and TRBJ1-5, with D unclear. The V gene's germline CDR1 is LNHDA and CDR2 SQIVND (reference sequence). The CDR3 extends over 13 amino acids. V was pared by 4 bases and J by 6 bases, with 10 bases between. The CDR3 sequence is CASSSPLSQPQHF. CDR3 in DNA: TGTGCCAGTAGTAGCCCCTTGAGTCAGCCCCAGCATTTT. The full variable domain, with the rest looked up from reference TRBV19 and TRBJ1-5, is DGGITQSPKYLFRKEGQNVTLSCEQNLNHDAMYWYRQDPGQGLRLIYYSQIVNDFQKGDIAEGYSVSREKKESFPLTVTSAQKNPTAFYLCASSSPLSQPQHFGDGTRLSIL.

V usage is TRBV19 and J usage is TRBJ2-5; maybe TRBD1 (6 bases). From germline, CDR1 is LNHDA and CDR2 SQIVND (reference sequence). The ends were cut back, 3 bases at V and 4 bases at J, with 12 bases in the middle. The CDR3 has 14 amino acids. The CDR3 loop reads CASSIGTRGETQYF. In nucleotides, the CDR3 is TGTGCCAGTAGTATTGGGACAAGGGGAGAGACCCAGTACTTC.

The CDR3 loop reads CASSQDRGGPYEQYF. The CDR3 region has the DNA TGTGCCAGCAGCCAAGATAGGGGGGGCCCGTACGAGCAGTACTTC. The chain is built from TRBV3-1 (or the pseudogene TRBV3-2) and TRBJ2-7, with D maybe TRBD2 (7 bases). Deletions cut 0 bases from V and 4 bases from J, with 13 bases between. This CDR3 spans 15 amino acids. Germline assignment: CDR1 LGHDT and CDR2 YNNKEL (reference sequence).

The chain has TRBV10-3 and TRBJ1-4; TRBD1 aligns across 10 bases. With 11 bases clipped from V and 8 bases from J, the junction kept 8 bases outside the gene matches. The germline CDR1 and CDR2 sequences are ENHRY and SYGVKD. The CDR3 totals 13 residues. This CDR3 reads CASQGTGEEKLFF. In DNA form, the CDR3 reads TGTGCCTCCCAAGGGACAGGGGAAGAAAAACTGTTTTTT.

CDR3 residues: CASAPQALNSPLHF. In nucleotides, the CDR3 is TGTGCCAGCGCCCCCCAGGCCCTAAATTCACCCCTCCACTTT. V and J are TRBV11-2 and TRBJ1-6; D not certain. V was shortened by 8 bases and J by 7 bases, with 15 bases between the two germline ends. This CDR3 is 14 amino acids long. CDR1 is SGHAT, CDR2 FQNNGV, per germline.

The chain recombines TRBV9 with TRBJ2-3; 10 positions agree with TRBD1. This CDR3 comprises 16 residues. Germline lookup yields CDR1 SGDLS and CDR2 YYNGEE. V lost 3 bases to trimming and J lost 1 base; unmatched junction nucleotides: 5. CDR3: CASSAKTGGGTDTQYF. DNA of the CDR3: TGTGCCAGCAGCGCTAAGACAGGGGGCGGCACAGATACGCAGTATTTT.

The chain uses TRBV24-1 and TRBJ2-2; the D gene is possibly TRBD2 (6 bases). The length of the CDR3 is 14 residues. The V end was cut by 3 bases, the J end by 6 bases, with 10 bases between. The germline gives CDR1 KGHDR, CDR2 SFDVKD. This CDR3 is CATSDTGGPGELFF. The CDR3 nucleotides are TGTGCCACCAGTGATACTGGAGGGCCCGGGGAGCTGTTTTTT.

CDR3 residues: CASSHLIGTSGRREQYV. The CDR3 DNA reads as TGCGCCAGCAGCCATCTCATTGGGACTAGCGGGAGAAGAGAGCAGTACGTC. This chain connects TRBV4-3 to TRBJ2-7; 14 positions agree with TRBD2. The germline V gene has CDR1 LGHNA and CDR2 YSLEER. The junction had 11 bases not matched to a gene; V was cut back by 3 bases and J by 7 bases. The CDR3 sequence is 17 residues long.

This clone was picked up a small number of times. The gene calls are TRBV12-3 or TRBV12-4 and TRBJ1-5, with 8 bases fitting TRBD1. The CDR3 runs 13 residues. Losses at the gene ends were 6 bases for V and 6 bases for J; bases not matched to a gene: 4. CDR3 region: CASRTGEGQPQHF. The CDR3 region has the DNA TGTGCCAGCAGGACAGGGGAGGGTCAGCCCCAGCATTTT.

This clone was seen only once. The gene calls are TRBV2 and TRBJ1-5; 9 positions agree with TRBD1. With V trimmed by 7 bases and J by 6 bases, 10 bases remained unmatched. CDR1 is SNHLY, CDR2 FYNNEI, per germline. This CDR3 contains 15 residues. The CDR3 nucleotides read TGTGCCAGCATGCCCGACAGGGGGGGCGGTCAGCCCCAGCATTTT. Its translation: CASMPDRGGGQPQHF.